This TCR beta chain derives from a study of OX40 agonist ivuxolimab in advanced cancers. Only in-frame clones appear in the TCRdb table, and some are missing; sequencing was by immunoSEQ multiplex PCR. The sample consists of some 86,000 clones, more than 90% of them appearing once. This CDR3 spans 14 amino acids. From germline, CDR1 is LNHDA and CDR2 SQIVND (reference sequence). V was pared by 4 bases and J by 9 bases, with 5 bases of the junction left unmatched. V usage is TRBV19 and J usage is TRBJ2-1, with 11 bases lining up with TRBD2. This clonotype originated in an adult with an advanced solid tumor such as melanoma, head and neck, liver or kidney cancer. Source: CD4+ or CD8+ T cells sorted from blood, taken in a trial of the OX40 agonist ivuxolimab. The CDR3 DNA follows: TGTGCCAGTAGTAATAGCGGGAGGGGGAGTGAGCAGTTCTTC. Translation gives CASSNSGRGSEQFF.